This TCR beta chain was sequenced during a study of blood T cell repertoires in COVID-19. Study-level background: Sources were T cells, B-cell-depleted T cells, or PBMCs; the material itself was cDNA or gDNA.

TCRdb's table, derived via immunoSEQ multiplex PCR, lists solely in-frame clones and lacks some. The table shows fewer than 200,000 clones, with 90% occurring only once. CDR3 length: 12 residues. V lost 8 bases and J 6 bases, leaving 13 bases between the germline ends. Germline CDR1 and CDR2: MDHEN and SYDVKM. The sample comprised peripheral blood. The chain combines TRBV28 with TRBJ1-2; D might be TRBD1 (5 bases). The source of this sequence is a man aged 45-65 years with acute or convalescent COVID-19. The CDR3 spells CASRVAGDGYTF. The CDR3 nucleotides read TGTGCCAGCCGGGTCGCGGGGGATGGCTACACCTTC.